A selection of T cell receptor beta chains follows, all from one sample in a study of cytomegalovirus exposure and HLA in healthy donors. This table comes from immunoSEQ multiplex PCR, and its TCRdb copy is limited to in-frame clones, with some not included. The sample lists roughly 90,000 clones, approximately 94% occurring once. The sample taken for sequencing was PBMCs. The receptors originated from a woman aged 30 to 39 in good health and CMV-seropositive. The CDR3 runs from the conserved cysteine through the conserved F or W. The D gene is left open where the match is weak. A row's size may be missing; if present it is once, few, many or a size class.

once	TRBV7-2	TRBJ1-5	.	TGTGCCAGCAGCTTACGACAAGAAAGCAATCAGCCCCAGCATTTT	CASSLRQESNQPQHF
.	TRBV19	TRBJ1-5	.	TGTGCCAGTAATCTCGGTCCTTATAGCAATCAGCCCCAGCATTTT	CASNLGPYSNQPQHF
.	TRBV15	TRBJ2-7	.	TGTGCCACCAGCAGAGACCAGGTGATCTACGAGCAGTACTTC	CATSRDQVIYEQYF
once	TRBV7-3	TRBJ2-2	TRBD1	TGTGCCAGCAGCTTGGGGACAGGTTACACCGGGGAGCTGTTTTTT	CASSLGTGYTGELFF
.	TRBV4-2	TRBJ2-2	TRBD2	TGTGCCAGCAGCCAAGTAGCGGGAGTCACCGGGGAGCTGTTTTTT	CASSQVAGVTGELFF
few	TRBV5-5	TRBJ2-2	.	TGTGCCAGCAGCCCGGGGACAACTAACACCGGGGAGCTGTTTTTT	CASSPGTTNTGELFF
.	TRBV6-5	TRBJ1-5	.	TGTGCCAGCAGTTATAGGGGGAATCAGCCCCAGCATTTT	CASSYRGNQPQHF
.	TRBV6-5	TRBJ1-3	TRBD1	TGTGCCAGCAGTCTCGGGACAGCCGGAAACACCATATATTTT	CASSLGTAGNTIYF
.	TRBV6-5	TRBJ2-7	TRBD1	TGTGCCAGCACGTCCGGGGACAGGTCCTACGAGCAGTACTTC	CASTSGDRSYEQYF
.	TRBV6-5	TRBJ2-7	.	TGTGCCAGCACTCAAGCCCTCTACGAGCAGTACTTC	CASTQALYEQYF
.	TRBV28	TRBJ2-7	TRBD1	TGTGCCAGCAGCCTAAGACAGGGTGTGTTGTTCTACGAGCAGTACTTC	CASSLRQGVLFYEQYF
.	TRBV6-1	TRBJ1-1	.	TGTGCCAGCACCTTTACAAAGAACACTGAAGCTTTCTTT	CASTFTKNTEAFF
.	TRBV7-9	TRBJ2-2	.	TGTGCCAGCAGCTCGGACACATGGAACGGGGAGCTGTTTTTT	CASSSDTWNGELFF
.	TRBV27	TRBJ1-1	TRBD1	TGTGCCAGCAGGATGCGAGACAGGGGCAGCGTCACTGAAGCTTTCTTT	CASRMRDRGSVTEAFF
.	TRBV6-4	TRBJ2-2	.	TGTGCCAGCCGTTCGGTTGGGGGCGCCGGGGAGCTGTTTTTT	CASRSVGGAGELFF
once	TRBV11-3	TRBJ2-7	.	TGTGCCAGCAGCCCATTTTGGAGCCCTAAGGACGAGCAGTACTTC	CASSPFWSPKDEQYF
.	TRBV7-2	TRBJ2-1	TRBD2	TGTGCCAGCAGCTTAAATAGCGGGAGGGGCAATGAGCAGTTCTTC	CASSLNSGRGNEQFF
.	TRBV6-5	TRBJ2-7	.	TGTGCCAGCAGCCGCGGAGGCTCCTACGAGCAGTACTTC	CASSRGGSYEQYF
.	TRBV5-4	TRBJ2-1	TRBD2	TGTGCCAGCAGCTCCGGGAGGGCCGTCGTTGAGCAGTTCTTC	CASSSGRAVVEQFF
.	TRBV30	TRBJ2-1	TRBD2	TGTGCCTGGAGTTCACTAGCGGGTGTCAGCTCCTACAATGAGCAGTTCTTC	CAWSSLAGVSSYNEQFF
.	TRBV6-5	TRBJ2-1	TRBD1	TGTGCCAGCACCAGGGGGCTGGCCGATGAGCAGTTCTTC	CASTRGLADEQFF
once	TRBV27	TRBJ1-5	.	TGTGCCAGCAGTTTCACGGGTCTGACTAACGATCAGCCCCAGCATTTT	CASSFTGLTNDQPQHF
.	TRBV28	TRBJ2-5	TRBD1	TGTGCCAGCAGTCCAGGGACAGGGGGCACGGAGACCCAGTACTTC	CASSPGTGGTETQYF
.	TRBV28	TRBJ1-2	.	TGTGCCAGCAGTTTATTGGGGCGGCGTGGCTACACCTTC	CASSLLGRRGYTF
.	TRBV6-5	TRBJ1-1	TRBD1	TGTGCCAGCAGGGACAGGGATATAGAAGCTTTCTTT	CASRDRDIEAFF
.	TRBV7-7	TRBJ2-7	TRBD2	TGTGCCAGCAGCTTAGATTCGACTAGCGGGGAGCAGTACTTC	CASSLDSTSGEQYF
.	TRBV28	TRBJ2-2	.	TGTGCCAGCATGAGCGGGTGGAACACCGGGGAGCTGTTTTTT	CASMSGWNTGELFF
.	TRBV2	TRBJ1-1	TRBD1	TGTGCCAGCACCGGACAGGGGGACACTGAAGCTTTCTTT	CASTGQGDTEAFF
.	TRBV27	TRBJ2-5	.	TGTGCCAGCAGTTCGGGGGTCACCGGGTTCCAAGAGACCCAGTACTTC	CASSSGVTGFQETQYF
.	TRBV6-1	TRBJ2-7	.	TGTGCCAGCAGTGACCGGGGAGTCCCGTACGAGCAGTACTTC	CASSDRGVPYEQYF
.	TRBV7-2	TRBJ2-3	TRBD1	TGTGCCAGCACCTGGGACAGGGGTATGGATACGCAGTATTTT	CASTWDRGMDTQYF
.	TRBV5-8	TRBJ2-5	TRBD2	TGTGCCAGCACCCTGCGGGGGGAACGGCGGGGGAAGACCCAGTACTTC	CASTLRGERRGKTQYF
.	TRBV7-2	TRBJ2-7	.	TGTGCCAGCAGCTTAACGGCTAGCGACTACGAGCAGTACTTC	CASSLTASDYEQYF
.	TRBV5-1	TRBJ2-2	TRBD1	TGCGCCAGCAGCTGGGCAGGGGGAGAAACCGGGGAGCTGTTTTTT	CASSWAGGETGELFF
once	TRBV5-5	TRBJ1-3	TRBD1	TGTGCCAGCATCCTAACATTGGTACCGGGACAGGGTTTCTCTGGAAACACCATATATTTT	CASILTLVPGQGFSGNTIYF
once	TRBV29-1	TRBJ2-7	TRBD2	TGCAGCGTTGCCCAGTCCTCCGGGCTAGCGGGAGTATACGAGCAGTACTTC	CSVAQSSGLAGVYEQYF
once	TRBV21-1	TRBJ2-1	.	TGTGCCAGCAGCAAAGTTCCCCGCTCCTACAATGAGCAGTTCTTC	CASSKVPRSYNEQFF
.	TRBV5-1	TRBJ2-3	TRBD2	TGCGCCAGCAGCGGCCGGACTAGCGGAAACACAGATACGCAGTATTTT	CASSGRTSGNTDTQYF
.	TRBV28	TRBJ2-7	.	TGTGCCAGCGGTATACCCCAGACAGCCAATGTATACGAGCAGTACTTC	CASGIPQTANVYEQYF
.	TRBV10-1	TRBJ2-3	.	TGCGCCAGCTCCGACTGGGGGGCGGGAGCGCTCCGTATGGATACGCAGTATTTT	CASSDWGAGALRMDTQYF
.	TRBV2	TRBJ2-3	TRBD2	TGTGCCAGCAGTGGACGGACTAGCGGAGCCAACACAGATACGCAGTATTTT	CASSGRTSGANTDTQYF
.	TRBV27	TRBJ2-7	.	TGTGCCAGCAGTTCCCATTTGACAGGTGGTTCCTACGAGCAGTACTTC	CASSSHLTGGSYEQYF